The 31 T cell receptor beta chains listed next were all sequenced from one sample in a study of regulatory T cells in long-lasting Graves disease. Sample time point: newly diagnosed GD, antithyroid drugs for less than 3 months. RNA from PBMCs was the source of the TCR library. Arm-PCR of CDR3 regions with iRepertoire HTBI primers generated TCR beta libraries. TCRdb fed the multiplex PCR reads into MiXCR, producing one record per CDR3 protein. This table holds 350,000 to 500,000 distinct CDR3 sequences, roughly 15% found once. The same data also contributed to another study, on T cells in Graves' hyperthyroidism and ophthalmopathy.

Sequenced material: peripheral blood mononuclear cells (PBMCs), taken at new diagnosis, from a patient treated with antithyroid drugs. The receptors here all came from a woman aged 50 to 60 with Graves disease.

In the case of this clonotype: A much bigger clone sits one base away, suggesting this may be a read error. The chain recombines TRBV5-5 with TRBJ2-5; D is uncertain. This CDR3 spans 14 amino acids. CDR1 and CDR2 (germline): SGHKS, YYEKEE (reference sequence). With 0 bases removed from V and 5 bases from J, the gap between germline ends came to 11 bases. The CDR3 coding sequence is TGTGCCAGCAGCTTGGCGATAGATCCGGAGACCCAGTACTTC. It encodes CASSLAIDPETQYF.

The sample holds many counts of this clonotype. CDR3 amino acids: CASSPREGRGFYNEQFF. The CDR3 nucleotides are TGTGCCAGCAGCCCCCGCGAGGGAAGGGGTTTCTACAATGAGCAGTTCTTC. V is TRBV2 and J is TRBJ2-1; D could derive from TRBD1 or TRBD2 (5 bases each). The CDR3 spans 17 residues. Trimming pared 6 bases from V and 3 bases from J, leaving 21 bases between. In germline, CDR1 is SNHLY, CDR2 FYNNEI.

Note on this clonotype: Since a much larger clone is just one base distant, this may be a read error. The V call is TRBV11-2, the J call TRBJ2-1; D might be TRBD2 (6 bases). The end of the DNA is better explained by TRBJ2-5, so the J call may be wrong. Germline V gene sequence: CDR1 SGHAT, CDR2 FQNNGV. The CDR3 is 15 residues long. The CDR3 here is CASSLARRVNETQYF. In nucleotides, the CDR3 is TGTGCCAGCAGCTTAGCGAGGAGGGTAAACGAGACCCAGTACTTC.

This clonotype was detected ten times or more. The chain is built from TRBV28 and TRBJ1-5; D perhaps matches TRBD1 (5 bases). The germline V gene has CDR1 MDHEN and CDR2 SYDVKM. This CDR3 has 14 residues. The V and J ends lost 5 bases and 7 bases respectively, with 15 bases between them. The CDR3 loop reads CASSAPPGGQPQHF. In nucleotides, the CDR3 is TGTGCCAGCAGTGCCCCCCCCGGGGGGCAGCCCCAGCATTTT.

This clonotype was seen many times. The V and J genes are TRBV28 and TRBJ2-3, with 10 nucleotides matching TRBD1. The CDR3 consists of 14 residues. The germline gives CDR1 MDHEN, CDR2 SYDVKM. Trimming at V came to 5 bases and at J to 2 bases, leaving 1 base not matched to a gene. The CDR3, as DNA: TGTGCCAGCAGTGGACAGGGGGACACAGATACGCAGTATTTT. It yields the protein CASSGQGDTDTQYF.

The sample holds one count of this clonotype. The chain uses TRBV27 and TRBJ2-7; 12 nucleotides agree with TRBD2. Germline trimming cut 3 bases from V and 1 base from J; bases unmatched to any gene: 4. Germline values: CDR1 MNHEY, CDR2 SMNVEV (reference sequence). The CDR3 length is 16 residues. The DNA of the CDR3 is TGTGCCAGCAGTTTCCTAGCGGGAGGGCGATCCTACGAGCAGTACTTC. Its translation is CASSFLAGGRSYEQYF.

Comment on this clonotype: Since the CDR3 does not end with the conserved phenylalanine or tryptophan, this likely comes from a read error. The CDR3 DNA reads TGTGCCTGGACCAAGACCGGGACAGGGCCCTACGAGCAGTACTGC. This sequence encodes CAWTKTGTGPYEQYC. This chain joins TRBV30 and TRBJ2-7; 9 bases are shared with TRBD1. Germline CDR1 and CDR2: GTSNPN and SVGIG (reference sequence). The CDR3 has 15 residues. The J segment lost 2 bases and the V segment lost 4 bases, leaving 9 bases of the junction unmatched.

This clonotype was detected many times. The rearrangement joins TRBV5-1 to TRBJ2-1; D is perhaps TRBD1 or TRBD2 (5 bases each). V was cut by 3 bases and J by 4 bases, with 8 bases left in between. This CDR3 is 13 amino acids long. Germline-derived CDR1 and CDR2 are SGHRS and YFSETQ. CDR3 region: CASSSGPYNEQFF. CDR3 coding DNA: TGCGCCAGCAGCTCGGGACCGTACAATGAGCAGTTCTTC.

This clonotype has only a few counts. Being one base from a much bigger clone, this may be a read error. The conserved phenylalanine or tryptophan normally closing the CDR3 is absent here, so this likely arose from a read error. V gene TRBV7-2 combines with J gene TRBJ2-7; perhaps TRBD2 as D (5 bases). From germline, CDR1 is SGHTA and CDR2 FQGNSA. The CDR3 consists of 13 residues. The V end was cut by 7 bases, the J end by 1 base, with 11 bases between. In DNA, the CDR3 is TGTGCCAGCAAGCCCGGCGGGTCCTACGAGCAGTACCTC. Translating gives CASKPGGSYEQYL.

The J gene is TRBJ2-3, the V gene TRBV2; 8 nucleotides agree with TRBD2. Germline V gives CDR1 SNHLY, CDR2 FYNNEI. The CDR3 contains 16 residues. V shed 3 bases, J shed 2 bases, and the junction held 7 bases outside the gene matches. CDR3 DNA: TGTGCCAGCAGTGACGGGGGGGGAGCGGTCACAGATACGCAGTATTTT. This translates into CASSDGGGAVTDTQYF. The full variable domain, rest sourced from reference TRBV2 and TRBJ2-3, is EPEVTQTPSHQVTQMGQEVILRCVPISNHLYFYWYRQILGQKVEFLVSFYNNEISEKSEIFDDQFSVERPDGSNFTLKIRSTKLEDSAMYFCASSDGGGAVTDTQYFGPGTRLTVL.

This clonotype was seen a few times. The gene calls are TRBV28 and TRBJ2-5; D might be TRBD1 (6 bases). The germline V gene has CDR1 MDHEN and CDR2 SYDVKM. This CDR3 is 15 amino acids long. V lost 7 bases and J 0 bases, leaving 15 bases between the germline ends. The CDR3 is CASKKLDRNQETQYF. The CDR3 DNA sequence: TGTGCCAGCAAAAAGCTCGACAGGAACCAAGAGACCCAGTACTTC.

J is TRBJ2-2 and V is TRBV6-2 or TRBV6-3; 7 nucleotides match TRBD1. J was trimmed by 3 bases and V by 5 bases; bases with no gene match: 6. CDR1 is MNHEY and CDR2 is SVGEGT in the germline V gene. The CDR3 spans 15 residues. The CDR3 sequence is CASSEGTDYTGELFF. CDR3 DNA: TGTGCCAGCAGTGAAGGGACAGATTACACCGGGGAGCTGTTTTTT.

The DNA of the CDR3 is TGTGCCAGCACTTTGGGACTAGAGTACGAGCAGTACTTC. Translated: CASTLGLEYEQYF. V gene TRBV6-1 combines with J gene TRBJ2-7; 8 bases fit TRBD2. This CDR3 region has 13 residues. CDR1 and CDR2 (germline): MNHNS, SASEGT. The V segment lost 7 bases and the J segment 4 bases; nucleotides outside the gene matches: 6.

This clonotype was observed at least ten times. The rearrangement uses TRBV2 and TRBJ2-7; 8 bases are a match to TRBD2. Germline lookup yields CDR1 SNHLY and CDR2 FYNNEI. With 6 bases clipped from V and 0 bases from J, the junction kept 4 bases outside the gene matches. The CDR3 is 14 residues long. The CDR3 nucleotides are TGTGCCAGCAGGCTACTAGCGGACTCCTACGAGCAGTACTTC. It translates to CASRLLADSYEQYF.

This clonotype appeared many times. This chain joins TRBV11-1 and TRBJ1-1; D call uncertain. CDR1 and CDR2 from the germline V gene are SGHAT and FQDESV (reference sequence). The CDR3 loop spans 13 amino acids. Trimming took 0 bases from V and 7 from J, leaving 9 bases between them. The CDR3 loop is CASSLALYNEAFF. The CDR3 DNA follows: TGTGCCAGCAGCTTAGCGCTCTATAATGAAGCTTTCTTT. Full variable domain (rest looked up from reference TRBV11-1 and TRBJ1-1): EAEVAQSPRYKITEKSQAVAFWCDPISGHATLYWYRQILGQGPELLVQFQDESVVDDSQLPKDRFSAERLKGVDSTLKIQPAELGDSAMYLCASSLALYNEAFFGQGTRLTVV.

In its sample, this clonotype was seen many times. V is TRBV2 and J is TRBJ2-2; 9 positions agree with TRBD2. This CDR3 has 17 amino acids. Germline V lookup: CDR1 SNHLY, CDR2 FYNNEI. V shed 1 base, J shed 7 bases, and the junction held 10 bases outside the gene matches. The CDR3 reads CASSEDGLAGKGGELFF. The CDR3 DNA reads as TGTGCCAGCAGTGAAGATGGCCTAGCGGGAAAGGGCGGGGAGCTGTTTTTT. Filled out from reference TRBV2 and TRBJ2-2, the complete variable domain reads EPEVTQTPSHQVTQMGQEVILRCVPISNHLYFYWYRQILGQKVEFLVSFYNNEISEKSEIFDDQFSVERPDGSNFTLKIRSTKLEDSAMYFCASSEDGLAGKGGELFFGEGSRLTVL.

V is TRBV3-1 and J is TRBJ2-2, with 11 positions matching TRBD2. Germline values: CDR1 LGHDT, CDR2 YNNKEL (reference sequence). CDR3 length: 17 amino acids. Trimming removed 0 bases from V and 5 bases from J; junction bases left unmatched: 5. The CDR3 region has the DNA TGTGCCAGCAGCCAAGATACTAGCGGGAGATATACCGGGGAGCTGTTTTTT. Translating it yields CASSQDTSGRYTGELFF. The complete variable domain, with remaining parts taken from reference TRBV3-1 and TRBJ2-2, reads DTAVSQTPKYLVTQMGNDKSIKCEQNLGHDTMYWYKQDSKKFLKIMFSYNNKELIINETVPNRFSPKSPDKAHLNLHINSLELGDSAVYFCASSQDTSGRYTGELFFGEGSRLTVL.

This clonotype was observed at least ten times. The rearrangement uses TRBV28 and TRBJ2-7; D remains ambiguous. V dropped 3 bases and J dropped 0 bases, with 15 bases sitting between them. CDR3 length: 16 residues. Germline assignment: CDR1 MDHEN and CDR2 SYDVKM. For the CDR3, the DNA is TGTGCCAGCAGTTTTGATCGTTGGGGAATCTCCTACGAGCAGTACTTC. This codes for CASSFDRWGISYEQYF.

The CDR3 nucleotides read TGTGCCAGCAGCCCCCCGACGGGGGTCCAGTCCGGGGAGCTGTTTTTT. Residues: CASSPPTGVQSGELFF. The V and J genes are TRBV4-2 and TRBJ2-2, with D tentatively TRBD2 (6 bases). Trimming left V 4 bases short and J 6 bases short, with 18 bases between. The germline CDR1 and CDR2 sequences are LGHNA and YNFKEQ. The CDR3 extends over 16 amino acids.

This clonotype was counted at least ten times. The chain employs TRBV28 and TRBJ2-1, with 7 nucleotides matching TRBD1. Germline CDR1 and CDR2: MDHEN and SYDVKM. Trimming cost V 7 bases and J 8 bases; bases outside gene matches: 8. The CDR3 runs to 13 residues. CDR3 loop: CASKKDRVHEQFF. The CDR3 bases are TGTGCCAGCAAAAAAGACAGGGTCCATGAGCAGTTCTTC.

The CDR3 nucleotides are TGTGCCAGCAGCGCGGGACTAGCGAACGAGCAGTACTTC. Translating it yields CASSAGLANEQYF. The gene calls are TRBV7-9 and TRBJ2-7; TRBD2 matches at 10 bases. The germline CDR1 and CDR2 sequences are SEHNR and FQNEAQ (reference sequence). With 5 bases clipped from V and 5 bases from J, the junction kept 3 bases outside the gene matches. The CDR3 length is 13 residues.

The V call is TRBV6-5, the J call TRBJ1-1; 7 bases map to TRBD1. The CDR3 covers 17 residues. Germline CDR1 MNHEY, CDR2 SVGAGI. V lost 2 bases to trimming and J lost 1 base; unmatched junction nucleotides: 10. The CDR3 bases are TGTGCCAGCAGTTACGGGACAGCCCGAAAGGGGAACACTGAAGCTTTCTTT. This sequence encodes CASSYGTARKGNTEAFF.

The V and J genes are TRBV7-9 and TRBJ2-1; 9 nucleotides agree with TRBD1. Germline assignment: CDR1 SEHNR and CDR2 FQNEAQ (reference sequence). CDR3 size: 15 residues. The V gene end was trimmed by 5 bases and the J gene end by 4 bases; junction bases not matched to a gene: 6. CDR3 coding DNA: TGTGCCAGCAGCAAGGACAGGGGTCCGTACAATGAGCAGTTCTTC. Translated: CASSKDRGPYNEQFF.

This clonotype has ten or more counts. This chain connects TRBV7-9 to TRBJ2-1; D is ambiguous. Germline V lookup: CDR1 SEHNR, CDR2 FQNEAQ (reference sequence). Trimming took off 2 bases at V and 0 bases at J, with 14 bases between the two ends. The CDR3 totals 17 residues. The CDR3, as DNA: TGTGCCAGCAGCTTAAGTTCACTACCTAGCTCCTACAATGAGCAGTTCTTC. Amino acids: CASSLSSLPSSYNEQFF.

This clonotype was recorded many times. The chain employs TRBV11-1 and TRBJ2-3; D remains ambiguous. V gave up 5 bases and J gave up 1 base, with 10 bases separating them. The length of the CDR3 is 14 residues. Germline-derived CDR1 and CDR2 are SGHAT and FQDESV (reference sequence). The CDR3 DNA reads TGTGCCAGCAGCCCTAATTCGGGCACAGATACGCAGTATTTT. This translates into CASSPNSGTDTQYF. Based on the CDR3 plus reference TRBV11-1 and TRBJ2-3, the full variable domain is EAEVAQSPRYKITEKSQAVAFWCDPISGHATLYWYRQILGQGPELLVQFQDESVVDDSQLPKDRFSAERLKGVDSTLKIQPAELGDSAMYLCASSPNSGTDTQYFGPGTRLTVL.

The rearrangement links TRBV28 to TRBJ2-1; TRBD2 agrees at 10 bases. J gave up 0 bases and V 8 bases, and 19 bases lay outside the gene matches. The germline CDR1 and CDR2 sequences are MDHEN and SYDVKM. The CDR3 extends over 20 amino acids. CDR3 nucleotide sequence: TGTGCCAGCTCACCACGACCCCCGAGTGGACTAGCGGACTCCTACAATGAGCAGTTCTTC. Translating it yields CASSPRPPSGLADSYNEQFF.

This clonotype was recorded at least ten times. The CDR3 reads CASSLSSGNNEQFF. The CDR3 region has the DNA TGTGCCAGCAGCTTATCTAGCGGGAACAATGAGCAGTTCTTC. The chain uses TRBV7-3 and TRBJ2-1, with 9 bases fitting TRBD2. In germline, CDR1 is SGHTA, CDR2 FQGTGA. The CDR3 loop spans 14 amino acids. V shed 2 bases and J 5 bases; nucleotides not matched to a gene: 1.

This clonotype was seen a handful of times. This rearrangement joins TRBV6-1 to TRBJ1-1, with D possibly TRBD1 on 6 matching bases. Trimming took 4 bases from V and 2 from J, leaving 11 bases between them. In germline, CDR1 is MNHNS, CDR2 SASEGT. The CDR3 covers 14 residues. Here the CDR3 reads CASSVYRVNTEAFF. As DNA, the CDR3 is TGTGCCAGCAGTGTGTACAGGGTTAACACTGAAGCTTTCTTT.

Many counts were recorded for this clonotype. This sequence joins TRBV5-1 and TRBJ2-1; tentatively, D is TRBD1 (5 bases). Germline V CDR1 and CDR2: SGHRS, YFSETQ. Trimming took 0 bases from V and 3 from J, leaving 13 bases between them. The CDR3 sequence is 16 residues long. The CDR3 nucleotides read TGCGCCAGCAGCTTGGGGACAAAGGAGTACTACAATGAGCAGTTCTTC. The encoded protein is CASSLGTKEYYNEQFF.

This clonotype was counted many times. The rearrangement uses TRBV20-1 and TRBJ2-5, with 7 nucleotides matching TRBD1. The V segment lost 2 bases and the J segment 5 bases; nucleotides outside the gene matches: 5. In germline, CDR1 is DFQATT, CDR2 SNEGSKA (reference sequence). The CDR3 spans 13 residues. CDR3 amino acids: CSARRTGAETQYF. Written as DNA, the CDR3 is TGCAGTGCTAGAAGAACAGGGGCCGAGACCCAGTACTTC.

At least ten counts were recorded for this clonotype. The chain recombines TRBV7-9 with TRBJ2-3; 7 positions match TRBD2. Germline-derived CDR1 and CDR2 are SEHNR and FQNEAQ (reference sequence). The CDR3 length is 17 residues. J lost 2 bases, V lost 4 bases, and 12 bases had no gene match. The CDR3 sequence is CASSSRLAARDTDTQYF. CDR3 in DNA: TGTGCCAGCAGCTCTAGACTAGCAGCCAGAGACACAGATACGCAGTATTTT.